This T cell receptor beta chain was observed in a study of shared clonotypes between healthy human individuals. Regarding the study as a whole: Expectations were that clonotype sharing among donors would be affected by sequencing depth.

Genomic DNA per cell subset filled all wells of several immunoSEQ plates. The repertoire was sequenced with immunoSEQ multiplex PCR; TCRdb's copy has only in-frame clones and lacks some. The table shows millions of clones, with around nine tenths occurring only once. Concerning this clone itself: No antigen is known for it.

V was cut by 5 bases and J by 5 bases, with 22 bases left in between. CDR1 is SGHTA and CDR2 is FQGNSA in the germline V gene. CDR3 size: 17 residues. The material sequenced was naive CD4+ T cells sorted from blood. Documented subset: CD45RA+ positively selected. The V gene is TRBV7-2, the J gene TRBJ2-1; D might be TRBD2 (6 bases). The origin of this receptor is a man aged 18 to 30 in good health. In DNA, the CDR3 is TGTGCCAGCAGCCCGCAGCGACCGACTGGGACTCACAATGAGCAGTTCTTC. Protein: CASSPQRPTGTHNEQFF.